This is a list of T cell receptor beta chains from one sample in a study of graft-versus-host responses after intestinal transplantation. Profiled with immunoSEQ multiplex PCR; TCRdb holds only in-frame clones, not every one. The sample lists 25,000 to 30,000 clones; 90% to 95% were seen once. The sample here was PBMCs, taken 18 days after transplant. The receptor set was obtained from a human patient who received an intestinal transplant, so some T cells may come from the graft donor. Both conserved end residues are part of each CDR3. Each record gives: V gene, CDR3 protein.

>TRBV6-1
CASSDAGPPNSPLHF
>TRBV2
CASGEAGSSYNSPLHF
>TRBV15
CATSRVGIRGGTEAFF
>TRBV27
CASSSSSGANVLTF
>TRBV4-1
CASSQEGATGELFF
>TRBV7-6
CASSLGVARVTGLTDTQYF
>TRBV4-2
CASSPHPSSYNEQFF
>TRBV4-1
CASSQDERNTEAFF
>TRBV18
CASSPQGREKLFF
>TRBV5-8
CASSLRYNEQFF
>TRBV5-6
CASSWEWSADTQYF
>TRBV18
CASSPVSRLAGFPRETQYF
>TRBV14
CASSQDQLRQRTGELFF
>TRBV29-1
CSVEYMNTEAFF
>TRBV11-3
CASRAGLGAYNEQFF
>TRBV2
CASNTPGGLFF
>TRBV5-1
CASSTGRVYGYTF
>TRBV2
CASSDWGRDQPQHF
>TRBV5-5
CASSQEEGDGANVLTF
>TRBV9
CASSVGTGGSYEQYF
>TRBV5-1
CASSFGLLLAGDQETQYF
>TRBV9
CASSVVGDTEAFF
>TRBV27
CASSRGGSDTQYF
>TRBV11-2
CASSPEAGPSYEQYF
>TRBV25-1
CASSGDRANTEAFF
>TRBV19
CASSIQQLYGYTF
>TRBV14
CASSQKIQGYSSGNTIYF
>TRBV16
CASSRDRHNEQFF
>TRBV4-2
CASSQDPSPGYTF
>TRBV2
CASSPTPYEQYF
>TRBV6-5
CASSYSIRVPTYEQYF
>TRBV27
CASSLWGDRGRTNYGYTF
>TRBV10-3
CAIMASGGAYNEQFF
>TRBV14
CASSGPTGGTDTQYF
>TRBV6-1
CASSELAVKQYF
>TRBV7-8
CASNRRQGGGGTEAFF
>TRBV6-5
CASSYSTGTGNNEQFF
>TRBV4-1
CASSLAGGPGGNEQFF
>TRBV4-2
CASSPQGATVGTEAFF
>TRBV27
CASSWATRTYEQYF
>TRBV19
CASSLGETQYF
>TRBV19
CASRYETISPGNTIYF
>TRBV7-8
CASSPRGGSSYNEQFF
>TRBV19
CATSLRGRDTEAFF
>TRBV15
CATEGGRGPKNIQYF
>TRBV28
CASTPRGTSYNSPLHF
>TRBV7-9
CASSLAGPGQGAYGYTF
>TRBV2
CASSDLGTYGYTF
>TRBV10-3
CAITAGDTDTQYF
>TRBV6-1
CASGLAGEETQYF
>TRBV5-6
CASSLVGVAANTEAFF
>TRBV29-1
CSVELGDTQYF